The sequence of this T cell receptor beta chain was determined in a study of post-analysis software for immune sequencing data. Study background: Recorded subtypes: relapsing-remitting, secondary progressive, progressive-relapsing; some patients unannotated.

The study, taken as a whole, reports: Significantly lower normalized Chao1 diversity was found in patients with multiple sclerosis relative to controls.

Presence of unique molecular identifiers characterized the TCR beta cDNA libraries. MiXCR, run by TCRdb on the PCR reads, gives a single entry per CDR3 protein. The sample yields 150,000 or so distinct CDR3 sequences, around 36% seen once. A note on this clonotype: Its antigen is as yet unknown. The junction and the germline gene differ at one end; a read error may be behind it.

Material: blood, obtained after autologous hematopoietic stem cell transplantation. This receptor was taken from a girl aged 5 to 17 with multiple sclerosis.

The CDR3 here is CASSELMEKRFF. The CDR3 nucleotides read TGTGCCAGCAGTGAATTGATGGAAAAACGGTTTTTT. The chain uses TRBV2 and TRBJ1-4; D not certain. CDR1 and CDR2 (germline): SNHLY, FYNNEI. This CDR3 contains 12 residues.